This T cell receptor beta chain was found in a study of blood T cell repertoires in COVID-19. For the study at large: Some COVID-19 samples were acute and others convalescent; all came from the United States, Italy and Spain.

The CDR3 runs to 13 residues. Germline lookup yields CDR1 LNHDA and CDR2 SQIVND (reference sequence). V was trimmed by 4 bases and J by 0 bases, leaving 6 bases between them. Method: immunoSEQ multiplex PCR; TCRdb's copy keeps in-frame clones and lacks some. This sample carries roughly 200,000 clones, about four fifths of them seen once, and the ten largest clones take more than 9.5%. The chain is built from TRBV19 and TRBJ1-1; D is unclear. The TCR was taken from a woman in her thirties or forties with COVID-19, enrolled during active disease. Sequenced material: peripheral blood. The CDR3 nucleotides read TGTGCCAGTAGTAAGAGTCTGAACACTGAAGCTTTCTTT. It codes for CASSKSLNTEAFF.